The rows below give T cell receptor beta chains drawn from one sample of a study of regulatory T cells in long-lasting Graves disease. TCRdb redid the calling of the multiplex PCR reads with MiXCR, one entry per CDR3 protein. The table records around 250,000 distinct CDR3 sequences, about 17% of them present only once. These data are also associated with another study on T cells in Graves' hyperthyroidism and ophthalmopathy.

The source material was peripheral blood mononuclear cells (PBMCs), sampled at new diagnosis, from a patient treated with antithyroid drugs. The receptor source for this set is a woman aged 25 to 39 with Graves disease. CDR3s include the opening cysteine and the closing phenylalanine or tryptophan. The order of the fields is V gene, clone size, J gene, D gene, CDR3 protein, CDR3 DNA. The D gene is left open where the match is weak. A row's size may be missing; if present it is once, few, many or a size class.

TRBV18	many	TRBJ1-1	-	CASSPGNTEAFF	TGCGCCAGCAGCCCAGGTAACACTGAAGCTTTCTTT
TRBV20-1	many	TRBJ2-5	-	CSADRRVETQYF	TGCAGTGCTGATAGAAGGGTCGAGACCCAGTACTTC
TRBV18	many	TRBJ2-7	-	CASSPAPGVTYEQYF	TGTGCCAGCTCACCAGCCCCAGGAGTTACCTACGAGCAGTACTTC
TRBV6-1	-	TRBJ2-1	-	CASSEAVSDNEQFF	TGTGCCAGCAGTGAAGCAGTATCGGACAATGAGCAGTTCTTC
TRBV9	-	TRBJ1-3	-	CASSVEPASIGNTIYF	TGTGCCAGCAGCGTAGAACCCGCGTCGATTGGAAACACCATATATTTT
TRBV3-1	many	TRBJ2-1	-	CASSQGGTWSSYNEQFF	TGTGCCAGCAGCCAAGGAGGCACTTGGAGCTCCTACAATGAGCAGTTCTTC
TRBV29-1	-	TRBJ2-7	-	CSVEDFSEQYF	TGCAGCGTTGAAGATTTTTCCGAGCAGTACTTC
TRBV4-1	many	TRBJ2-3	TRBD2	CASSQGWLAGSTDTQYF	TGCGCCAGCAGCCAAGGTTGGTTAGCGGGGAGCACAGATACGCAGTATTTT
TRBV4-1	many	TRBJ2-1	-	CASSQDRGFPSYNEQFF	TGCGCCAGCAGCCAAGATCGGGGCTTTCCTTCCTACAATGAGCAGTTCTTC
TRBV5-1	-	TRBJ2-7	-	CASSVAGVASEQYF	TGCGCCAGCAGCGTGGCAGGGGTCGCGAGTGAGCAGTACTTC
TRBV7-2	-	TRBJ1-1	-	CASSLLLAGGGTEAFF	TGTGCCAGCAGCCTCCTACTAGCGGGGGGCGGAACTGAAGCTTTCTTT
TRBV20-1	few	TRBJ1-6	-	CSARDIRTSNSPLHF	TGCAGTGCTAGAGATATAAGGACCTCCAATTCACCCCTCCACTTT
TRBV20-1	many	TRBJ2-7	TRBD2	CSARDRSGGGHYEQYF	TGCAGTGCTAGAGATCGGTCCGGGGGGGGGCACTACGAGCAGTACTTC
TRBV2	many	TRBJ1-1	-	CASSYRQSINTEAFF	TGTGCCAGCAGTTATAGACAGTCTATTAACACTGAAGCTTTCTTT
TRBV27	few	TRBJ2-2	-	CASSGQQHTGELFF	TGTGCCAGCTCCGGACAGCAACACACCGGGGAGCTGTTTTTT
TRBV24-1	once	TRBJ2-3	TRBD2	CATSGTNADTQYF	TGTGCCACGAGCGGGACTAACGCAGATACGCAGTATTTT
TRBV7-9	many	TRBJ1-4	TRBD1	CASTDRGAEKLFF	TGTGCCAGCACCGACAGGGGAGCTGAAAAACTGTTTTTT
TRBV7-8	many	TRBJ1-2	-	CASHLHSTGTGPKGYTF	TGTGCCAGTCACCTTCACTCAACCGGGACGGGCCCAAAGGGCTACACCTTC
TRBV11-2	many	TRBJ2-5	-	CASSLGGVVVDQETQYF	TGTGCCAGCAGCTTAGGGGGGGTGGTGGTGGACCAAGAGACCCAGTACTTC
TRBV27	many	TRBJ2-2	-	CASSLWGRGELFF	TGTGCCAGCAGTTTATGGGGGCGCGGGGAGCTGTTTTTT
TRBV7-3	many	TRBJ2-1	-	CASSGGGANREQFF	TGTGCCAGCAGCGGAGGGGGGGCTAATCGGGAGCAGTTCTTC
TRBV27	many	TRBJ2-3	-	CASTPGTVTDTQYF	TGTGCCAGCACCCCCGGGACCGTCACAGATACGCAGTATTTT
TRBV27	many	TRBJ1-6	-	CAAAPTGSSPLHF	TGTGCCGCTGCACCAACAGGGTCTTCACCCCTCCACTTT
TRBV7-2	many	TRBJ2-5	TRBD2	CASSFGGGKETQYF	TGTGCCAGCAGCTTCGGCGGGGGAAAAGAGACCCAGTACTTC
TRBV2	many	TRBJ2-5	TRBD2	CASRGAGGSETQYF	TGTGCCAGCAGAGGAGCGGGGGGGAGTGAGACCCAGTACTTC
TRBV10-3	many	TRBJ1-1	-	CAISDNRENTEAFF	TGTGCCATCAGTGATAACAGGGAGAACACTGAAGCTTTCTTT
TRBV29-1	many	TRBJ2-7	-	CSVEGYRVRGEQYF	TGCAGCGTTGAAGGGTACAGGGTAAGGGGCGAGCAGTACTTC
TRBV5-1	many	TRBJ1-2	-	CASRTRGEGRGYTF	TGCGCCAGCAGAACGAGGGGGGAGGGGCGCGGCTACACCTTC
TRBV20-1	-	TRBJ2-1	TRBD2	CSANPWTSGGAPNEQFF	TGCAGTGCTAATCCCTGGACTAGCGGGGGGGCCCCCAATGAGCAGTTCTTC
TRBV18	many	TRBJ1-5	-	CASSPLGGSNQPQHF	TGTGCCAGCTCACCACTGGGGGGAAGCAATCAGCCCCAGCATTTT
TRBV9	few	TRBJ2-3	-	CASSERQEHTDTQYF	TGTGCCAGCAGCGAAAGACAGGAGCACACAGATACGCAGTATTTT
TRBV5-1	many	TRBJ1-2	TRBD1	CASSDGQGNYYGYTF	TGCGCCAGCAGCGACGGACAGGGGAACTACTATGGCTACACCTTC